The clone carrying this T cell receptor (beta chain) was counted many times. Antigen: not known. These data belong to a study of identical twins. Study-wide findings and caveats: Memory repertoires lacked the insertion deficit that abundant cord blood beta clonotypes showed. The authors drew conclusions from cross-sectional statistical analysis rather than following the same donors.

Template switching created a universal primer site, and the cDNA included unique molecular identifiers. TCRdb called the 5' RACE reads again in MiXCR, with one record for every CDR3 protein. Altogether around 1.7 million distinct CDR3 sequences are present, about 32% being singletons, with the ten largest covering approximately 0.25%. The material sequenced was cord blood. This sequence was found in a newborn girl in good health.

CDR3 DNA: TGTGCCAGCTCACCATCCGGGACGAGCTCCTACAATGAGCAGTTCTTC. Protein: CASSPSGTSSYNEQFF. The chain recombines TRBV18 with TRBJ2-1; D is possibly TRBD1 or TRBD2 (5 bases each). Trimming shortened V by 2 bases and J by 0 bases, and 11 bases separated the two germline ends. Germline values: CDR1 KGHSH, CDR2 LQKENI. CDR3 length equals 16 residues.